The rows below give T cell receptor beta chains drawn from one sample of a study of breast tumors, draining lymph nodes, adjacent tissues. TCRdb ran MiXCR on the multiplex PCR reads and lists one entry per CDR3 protein. This table has over 150,000 distinct CDR3 sequences, approximately 33% appearing once. The material sequenced was axillary lymph node tissue. The receptor source for this set is a female donor with breast cancer. Some clones in this sample may be carry-over from other donors' samples. Both conserved end residues are part of each CDR3. A D gene is named only where the DNA matches it firmly. Expanded clones are given a class, and other clones once, few, many or no size at all.

J: TRBJ1-6; V: TRBV5-4; D: -; size: many; CDR3: CASSSIEGFNSPLHF; DNA: TGTGCCAGCAGCTCAATCGAGGGGTTTAATTCACCCCTCCACTTT
J: TRBJ2-3; V: TRBV20-1; D: -; size: -; CDR3: CSVGRGFADTQYF; DNA: TGCAGTGTGGGCCGAGGATTCGCAGATACGCAGTATTTT
J: TRBJ1-4; V: TRBV6-5; D: -; size: -; CDR3: CASSRDPRGKDEKLFF; DNA: TGTGCCAGCAGTCGGGACCCTCGAGGGAAAGATGAAAAACTGTTTTTT
J: TRBJ2-7; V: TRBV11-3; D: TRBD1; size: many; CDR3: CASSSGTASYEQYF; DNA: TGTGCCAGCAGCTCAGGGACAGCCTCCTACGAGCAGTACTTC
J: TRBJ1-5; V: TRBV20-1; D: -; size: many; CDR3: CSARDSAFPAQHF; DNA: TGCAGTGCTAGAGATTCGGCGTTCCCAGCCCAGCATTTT
J: TRBJ2-5; V: TRBV5-1; D: -; size: many; CDR3: CASRTSGLQGRETQYF; DNA: TGCGCCAGCAGAACTTCGGGGCTCCAGGGTAGAGAGACCCAGTACTTC
J: TRBJ1-5; V: TRBV28; D: -; size: -; CDR3: CASSTQTDSNQPQHF; DNA: TGTGCCAGCAGTACCCAAACGGACAGCAATCAGCCCCAGCATTTT
J: TRBJ1-5; V: TRBV12-3/TRBV12-4; D: TRBD1; size: many; CDR3: CASSPGGVQPQHF; DNA: TGTGCCAGCAGCCCAGGGGGGGTACAGCCCCAGCATTTT
J: TRBJ1-2; V: TRBV12-3/TRBV12-4; D: -; size: many; CDR3: CAIDEGSGYTF; DNA: TGTGCCATTGACGAGGGGAGTGGCTACACCTTC
J: TRBJ1-2; V: TRBV3-1; D: TRBD1; size: few; CDR3: CASSRTGGDGYTF; DNA: TGTGCCAGCAGCCGGACAGGGGGCGATGGCTACACCTTC
J: TRBJ2-1; V: TRBV19; D: TRBD1; size: many; CDR3: CASSLRTGEINEQFF; DNA: TGTGCCAGTAGCCTTAGGACAGGGGAGATCAATGAGCAGTTCTTC
J: TRBJ1-6; V: TRBV5-8; D: -; size: many; CDR3: CASSLDSPGQSPLHF; DNA: TGTGCCAGCAGCTTGGACAGTCCAGGGCAGTCACCCCTCCACTTT
J: TRBJ1-1; V: TRBV5-8; D: -; size: -; CDR3: CASTYRVAFF; DNA: TGTGCCAGCACATACAGGGTAGCTTTCTTT
J: TRBJ2-2; V: TRBV20-1; D: TRBD2; size: many; CDR3: CSAREAGGRGGELFF; DNA: TGCAGTGCTAGAGAAGCGGGGGGGCGGGGCGGGGAGCTGTTTTTT
J: TRBJ2-3; V: TRBV5-6; D: TRBD1; size: -; CDR3: CASSGGQTTDTQYF; DNA: TGTGCCAGCAGCGGGGGACAGACCACAGATACGCAGTATTTT
J: TRBJ2-1; V: TRBV5-1; D: TRBD2; size: many; CDR3: CASSLVAGARNEQFF; DNA: TGCGCCAGCAGCTTGGTAGCGGGGGCCCGCAATGAGCAGTTCTTC
J: TRBJ2-1; V: TRBV12-3/TRBV12-4; D: TRBD1; size: -; CDR3: CASSSPGQGAWNEQFF; DNA: TGTGCCAGCAGTTCCCCGGGACAGGGGGCTTGGAATGAGCAGTTCTTC
J: TRBJ2-7; V: TRBV20-1; D: TRBD2; size: many; CDR3: CSARVAGGASYEQYF; DNA: TGCAGTGCTAGAGTAGCGGGAGGCGCCTCCTACGAGCAGTACTTC
J: TRBJ2-7; V: TRBV19; D: -; size: many; CDR3: CASSIDLGQLYEQYF; DNA: TGTGCCAGTAGTATAGATCTGGGCCAGCTTTACGAGCAGTACTTC
J: TRBJ2-1; V: TRBV20-1; D: TRBD2; size: many; CDR3: CSASISGERNEQFF; DNA: TGCAGTGCTAGTATTAGCGGGGAAAGGAATGAGCAGTTCTTC
J: TRBJ1-2; V: TRBV6-6; D: -; size: -; CDR3: CASFPEIGVLADYGYTF; DNA: TGTGCCAGCTTTCCCGAAATCGGGGTCTTGGCCGATTATGGCTACACCTTC
J: TRBJ1-5; V: TRBV20-1; D: TRBD1; size: many; CDR3: CSLRQGSNQPQHF; DNA: TGCAGTTTGAGACAGGGGAGCAATCAGCCCCAGCATTTT
J: TRBJ2-7; V: TRBV19; D: -; size: many; CDR3: CASSIGAGKDEQYF; DNA: TGTGCCAGTAGTATCGGGGCCGGGAAGGACGAGCAGTACTTC
J: TRBJ2-7; V: TRBV20-1; D: -; size: many; CDR3: CSARAPPVLEQYF; DNA: TGCAGTGCTCGGGCCCCCCCAGTTCTCGAGCAGTACTTC
J: TRBJ1-1; V: TRBV7-8; D: -; size: few; CDR3: CASSLSVLNTEAFF; DNA: TGTGCCAGCAGCTTAAGTGTCCTGAACACTGAAGCTTTCTTT
J: TRBJ1-5; V: TRBV20-1; D: -; size: -; CDR3: CSALTRTKNTNQPQHF; DNA: TGCAGTGCTCTCACCAGGACGAAGAATACCAATCAGCCCCAGCATTTT
J: TRBJ2-3; V: TRBV7-6; D: -; size: -; CDR3: CASSPRQGTYEQYFGPGTDTQYF; DNA: -
J: TRBJ2-7; V: TRBV20-1; D: TRBD1; size: many; CDR3: CSAREGTGAYEQYF; DNA: TGCAGTGCTAGAGAGGGGACAGGAGCCTACGAGCAGTACTTC
J: TRBJ2-3; V: TRBV7-9; D: TRBD2; size: -; CDR3: CASSLGTGLAGAHYNEQYF; DNA: TGTGCCAGCAGCTTAGGGACCGGACTAGCAGGAGCCCACTACAATGAGCAGTATTTT
J: TRBJ2-3; V: TRBV4-1; D: TRBD2; size: many; CDR3: CASTRKTSAVLTDTQYF; DNA: TGCGCCAGCACCCGGAAGACTAGCGCGGTCCTCACAGATACGCAGTATTTT
J: TRBJ1-2; V: TRBV7-3; D: TRBD1; size: many; CDR3: CASSQTGMIGYTF; DNA: TGTGCCAGCAGCCAGACAGGGATGATTGGCTACACCTTC
J: TRBJ2-3; V: TRBV28; D: -; size: few; CDR3: CASSSSRVGGTDTQYF; DNA: TGTGCCAGCAGTTCGTCTAGGGTGGGGGGCACAGATACGCAGTATTTT
J: TRBJ2-1; V: TRBV2; D: -; size: many; CDR3: CASSPRGGDEQFF; DNA: TGTGCCAGCAGCCCTCGAGGGGGAGATGAGCAGTTCTTC
J: TRBJ1-2; V: TRBV5-8; D: -; size: many; CDR3: CASSLLGYGYTF; DNA: TGTGCCAGCAGCTTGCTAGGCTATGGCTACACCTTC
J: TRBJ2-1; V: TRBV15; D: -; size: many; CDR3: CATSRRGRIDEQFF; DNA: TGTGCCACCAGCAGAAGAGGCCGCATCGATGAGCAGTTCTTC
J: TRBJ2-2; V: TRBV19; D: -; size: many; CDR3: CASSIPEVVRANTGELFF; DNA: TGTGCCAGTAGTATCCCGGAGGTGGTCCGCGCGAACACCGGGGAGCTGTTTTTT
J: TRBJ2-1; V: TRBV6-1; D: -; size: few; CDR3: CASSIYNEQFF; DNA: TGTGCCAGCAGCATATACAATGAGCAGTTCTTC
J: TRBJ2-3; V: TRBV20-1; D: TRBD2; size: many; CDR3: CSARDPSGYTDTQYF; DNA: TGCAGTGCTAGAGATCCTAGCGGGTACACAGATACGCAGTATTTT
J: TRBJ2-1; V: TRBV12-5; D: TRBD2; size: -; CDR3: CASGPGGPTDTQFF; DNA: TGTGCTAGTGGTCCGGGGGGGCCGACAGATACGCAGTTCTTC
J: TRBJ2-1; V: TRBV29-1; D: TRBD2; size: -; CDR3: CSVEVAGTRFNNEQFF; DNA: TGCAGCGTTGAAGTAGCGGGGACGCGTTTTAACAATGAGCAGTTCTTC
J: TRBJ1-5; V: TRBV27; D: TRBD1; size: few; CDR3: CASSPLNPDRGSSNQPQHF; DNA: TGTGCCAGCAGTCCGTTAAACCCAGACAGGGGGTCTAGCAATCAGCCCCAGCATTTT